Reported below is one T cell receptor beta chain. Its specificity is not known. This entry is derived from a study of identifying expanded T cells in peripheral blood. Study-wide results and caveats: Clone count variance between roughly 2-week samples rose with total template count. Over around two and four weeks, about 15 and 18 clones changed, versus around 1.2 between replicates.

Assay: immunoSEQ multiplex PCR; the TCRdb copy retains only in-frame clones and omits some. The sample has approximately 100,000 clones; around nine tenths are singletons. Collection occurred without any documented infections or immune events in donors. With 8 bases removed from V and 3 bases from J, the gap between germline ends came to 19 bases. Germline CDR1 reads MGHDK; CDR2 reads SYGVNS. The CDR3 is made up of 15 amino acids. This sequence joins TRBV25-1 and TRBJ1-2; D is perhaps TRBD1 (5 bases). The source material was blood. This clonotype originated in a person aged 18 to 75 in good health. CDR3 sequence (DNA): TGTGCCAGCGGGAAGGGGAGGGTCGGCGACTATGGCTACACCTTC. Amino acid sequence: CASGKGRVGDYGYTF.